This T cell receptor beta chain was recovered during a study of OX40 agonist ivuxolimab in advanced cancers. Study-wide context: Dose-escalation patients suffered from hepatocellular carcinoma, melanoma, renal cell or head and neck cancer.

To note about this clone: Its antigen is undetermined.

TCRdb keeps only in-frame clones here, not all; method: immunoSEQ multiplex PCR. The sample holds over 55,000 clones, 80% to 85% seen once. Study observations and caveats: Some nonresponders additionally presented with little normalized T-cell clonal expansion.

The investigators sampled blood at baseline, at cycle 4 day 1, and at cycle 7 day 1. The CDR3 runs 14 residues. CDR1 and CDR2 (germline): SGHVS, FQNEAQ. V was trimmed by 2 bases and J by 1 base, leaving 7 bases between them. The sequence was obtained from an adult with an advanced solid tumor such as melanoma, head and neck, liver or kidney cancer. The chain carries TRBV7-8 and TRBJ2-3; TRBD2 might be the D (5 bases). This specimen was CD4+ or CD8+ T cells sorted from blood, taken in a trial of the OX40 agonist ivuxolimab. The CDR3 is CASSLRRGTDTQYF. In DNA form, the CDR3 reads TGTGCCAGCAGCTTAAGGCGGGGCACAGATACGCAGTATTTT.